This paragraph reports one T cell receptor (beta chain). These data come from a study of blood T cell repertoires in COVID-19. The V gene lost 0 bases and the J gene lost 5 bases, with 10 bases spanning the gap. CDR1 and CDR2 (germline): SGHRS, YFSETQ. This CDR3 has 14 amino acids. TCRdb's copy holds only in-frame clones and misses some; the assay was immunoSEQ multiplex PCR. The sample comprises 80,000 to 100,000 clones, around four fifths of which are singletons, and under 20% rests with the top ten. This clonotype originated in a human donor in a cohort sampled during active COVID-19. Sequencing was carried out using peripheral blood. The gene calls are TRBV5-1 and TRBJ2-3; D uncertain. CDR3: CASSLDGSGDTQYF. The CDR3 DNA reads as TGCGCCAGCAGCTTGGACGGGTCGGGAGATACGCAGTATTTT. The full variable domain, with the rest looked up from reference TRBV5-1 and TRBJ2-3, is KAGVTQTPRYLIKTRGQQVTLSCSPISGHRSVSWYQQTPGQGLQFLFEYFSETQRNKGNFPGRFSGRQFSNSRSEMNVSTLELGDSALYLCASSLDGSGDTQYFGPGTRLTVL.